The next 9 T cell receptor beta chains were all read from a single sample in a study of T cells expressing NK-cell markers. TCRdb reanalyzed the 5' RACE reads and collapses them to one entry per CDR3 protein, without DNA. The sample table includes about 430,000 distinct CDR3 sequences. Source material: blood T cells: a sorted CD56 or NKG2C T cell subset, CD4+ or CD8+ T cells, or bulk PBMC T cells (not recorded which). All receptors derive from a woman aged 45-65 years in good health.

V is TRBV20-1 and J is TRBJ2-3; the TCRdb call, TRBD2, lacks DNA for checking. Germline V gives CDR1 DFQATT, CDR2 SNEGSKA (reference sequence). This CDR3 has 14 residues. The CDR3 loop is CSASGLAAWDTQYF.

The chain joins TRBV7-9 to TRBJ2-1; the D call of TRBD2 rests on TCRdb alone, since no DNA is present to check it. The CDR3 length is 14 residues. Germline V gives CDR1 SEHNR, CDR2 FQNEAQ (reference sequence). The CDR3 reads CASSLRPLAGEQFF.

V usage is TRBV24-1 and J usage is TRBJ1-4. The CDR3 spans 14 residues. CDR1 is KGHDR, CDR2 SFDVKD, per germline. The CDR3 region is CATSDLKDGEKLFF.

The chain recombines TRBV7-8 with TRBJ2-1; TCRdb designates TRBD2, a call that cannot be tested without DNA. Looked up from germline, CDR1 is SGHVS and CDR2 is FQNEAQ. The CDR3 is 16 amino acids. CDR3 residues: CASSLAWASVNNEQFF.

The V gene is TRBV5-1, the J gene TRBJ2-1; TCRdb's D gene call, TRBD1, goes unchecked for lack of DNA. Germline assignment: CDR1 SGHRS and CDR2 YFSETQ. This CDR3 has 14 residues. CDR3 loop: CASFSGQGFNEQFF.

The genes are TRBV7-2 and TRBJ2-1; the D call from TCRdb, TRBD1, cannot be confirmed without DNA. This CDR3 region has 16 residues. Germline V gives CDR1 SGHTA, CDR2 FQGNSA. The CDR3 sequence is CASSPLWGGVGSEQFF.

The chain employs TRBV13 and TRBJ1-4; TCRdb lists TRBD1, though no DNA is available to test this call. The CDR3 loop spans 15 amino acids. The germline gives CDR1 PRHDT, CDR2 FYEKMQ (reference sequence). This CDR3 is CASSSRGLAIEKLFF.

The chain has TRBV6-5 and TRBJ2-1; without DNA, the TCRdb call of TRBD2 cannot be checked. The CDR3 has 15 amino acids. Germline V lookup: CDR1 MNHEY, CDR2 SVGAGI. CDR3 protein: CASRRGGPRVNEQFF.

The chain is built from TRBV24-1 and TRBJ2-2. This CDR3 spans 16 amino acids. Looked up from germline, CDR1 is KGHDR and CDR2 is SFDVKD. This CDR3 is CATSDLFGQNTGELFF.